This TCR beta chain was captured in a study of blood T cell repertoires in COVID-19. Study as a whole: Collection of acute and convalescent COVID-19 samples took place in the United States, Italy and Spain. From T cells, B-cell-depleted T cells, or PBMCs came the material, which was cDNA or gDNA.

Participants were placed into cohorts based on the clinical history they reported. Authors' analysis steps: Reference gene primer amplification gave nucleated cell count estimates. The method was immunoSEQ multiplex PCR; TCRdb's version includes in-frame clones alone and lacks a portion of them. Clone size and V and J calls were adopted from that table, with D and trimming inferred from the DNA. This sample yields 200,000 or so clones, of which approximately 88% are seen a single time; 2% to 2.5% belongs to the top ten. Trimming took 2 bases from V and 4 from J, leaving 8 bases between them. CDR3 size: 13 residues. Looked up from germline, CDR1 is MDHEN and CDR2 is SYDVKM.

This sequence originates from a middle-aged woman with acute COVID-19. The source material was PBMCs or T cells enriched from blood (not recorded which). V is TRBV28 and J is TRBJ1-1, with D maybe TRBD1 (5 bases). This CDR3 is CASSLVQGTEAFF. In nucleotides, the CDR3 is TGTGCCAGCAGTTTAGTCCAGGGCACTGAAGCTTTCTTT.